This T cell receptor (beta chain) came from a study of shared clonotypes between healthy human individuals. Study-level background: The donors, a couple of women and a few men, were aged 18 to 49.

Cells designated naive CD8 were CD45RO-negative and were positively selected for CCR7, with terminally differentiated effector memory CD45RA+ cells excluded. Profiled with immunoSEQ multiplex PCR; TCRdb holds only in-frame clones, not every one. The data show about 2 million clones, about 95% seen once. In the case of this clone: The sample has other DNA sequences that encode this CDR3 too.

This sequence originates from a man younger than 35 in good health. The source material was naive CD8+ T cells sorted from blood.

CDR3 protein: CASSYSSGRTDTQYF. The CDR3 DNA follows: TGTGCCAGCAGTTACTCCTCGGGCAGAACAGATACGCAGTATTTT. This chain connects TRBV6-5 to TRBJ2-3; no clear D. Trimming stripped 0 bases from V and 3 bases from J, with 10 bases between. This CDR3 region has 15 residues. Germline V CDR1 and CDR2: MNHEY, SVGAGI.